This T cell receptor beta chain was observed in a study of neurological immune-mediated disorders. Study-level results: Because no CDR3 amino acid sequences were shared across subjects by expanded clones, private repertoires were suggested in all groups.

TCRdb independently ran MiXCR on the 5' RACE reads; one entry per CDR3 protein. The sample has 50,000 or so distinct CDR3 sequences; roughly 25% are singletons. This clonotype was found many times. Its antigen is unidentified. The study built unsorted libraries from 2 million PBMCs kept at -80 C. The germline CDR1 and CDR2 sequences are SGHTA and FQGNSA. This CDR3 has 15 amino acids. Trimming left V 3 bases short and J 0 bases short, with 9 bases between. The receptor was isolated from a woman aged 70-85 years in good health. Material: PBMCs. J is TRBJ1-5 and V is TRBV7-2, with TRBD1 as a possible D gene (5 bases). This CDR3 is CASSFSGVSNQPQHF. DNA for the CDR3: TGTGCCAGCAGCTTTTCGGGGGTTAGCAATCAGCCCCAGCATTTT.